This T cell receptor (beta chain) was identified in a study of PD-1 blockade in classical Hodgkin lymphoma. Time point noted: newly diagnosed, previously untreated cHL patient sample. Magnetic negative selection purified CD4+ T cells from thawed PBMCs. This table comes from immunoSEQ multiplex PCR, and its TCRdb copy is limited to in-frame clones, with some not included. The sample holds around 21,000 clones; 85% to 95% are singletons and the top ten take about 0.42%. Per the germline V gene, CDR1 is SGHAT and CDR2 is FQNNGV. The CDR3 has 16 residues. V lost 1 base to trimming and J lost 3 bases, with 13 bases between them.

Sequenced: CD4+ T cells from blood. The V and J genes are TRBV11-2 and TRBJ1-5; TRBD1 might be the D (5 bases). The TCR originated in a human donor with classical Hodgkin lymphoma. The CDR3 nucleotides read TGTGCCAGCAGCTTAGGGGTTGGGGGGAACAATCAGCCCCAGCATTTT. Translation gives CASSLGVGGNNQPQHF. Variable domain in full (rest from reference TRBV11-2 and TRBJ1-5): EAGVAQSPRYKIIEKRQSVAFWCNPISGHATLYWYQQILGQGPKLLIQFQNNGVVDDSQLPKDRFSAERLKGVDSTLKIQPAKLEDSAVYLCASSLGVGGNNQPQHFGDGTRLSIL.